Presented here are 6 T cell receptor beta chains from one specimen sequenced in a study of blood T cell repertoires in COVID-19 (dated by TCRdb to about 2020). Library creation used the immunoSEQ multiplex PCR assay. TCRdb's version of the immuneACCESS table is confined to in-frame rearrangements and falls short of the full clone set. An unresolved V gene accounts for under half of the shortfall where checked; the remainder is of unknown origin. A total of some 350,000 clones appear in this sample, around 87% of them only once. Over 2.5% of the sample lies in the top ten. The source material was peripheral blood. The origin of the receptors is a human donor in a cohort sampled during active COVID-19.

This chain connects TRBV5-1 to TRBJ1-3; TRBD1 agrees at 12 bases. With V trimmed by 4 bases and J by 3 bases, 11 bases remained unmatched. The CDR3 has 18 amino acids. From germline, CDR1 is SGHRS and CDR2 YFSETQ. CDR3 amino acids: CASSLTSGTGGFGNTIYF. The DNA of the CDR3 is TGCGCCAGCAGCCTCACGTCCGGGACAGGGGGCTTTGGAAACACCATATATTTT.

This clone was seen once. This rearrangement joins TRBV30 to TRBJ2-1; 8 nucleotides align to TRBD1. Germline trimming cut 3 bases from V and 7 bases from J; bases unmatched to any gene: 11. This CDR3 spans 15 amino acids. Per the germline V gene, CDR1 is GTSNPN and CDR2 is SVGIG (reference sequence). This CDR3 is CAWSTYGQGGNEQFF. The CDR3 DNA reads TGTGCCTGGAGCACCTACGGACAGGGCGGGAATGAGCAGTTCTTC. Combining the CDR3 with reference TRBV30 and TRBJ2-1 gives the whole variable domain SQTIHQWPATLVQPVGSPLSLECTVEGTSNPNLYWYRQAAGRGLQLLFYSVGIGQISSEVPQNLSASRPQDRQFILSSKKLLLSDSGFYLCAWSTYGQGGNEQFFGPGTRLTVL.

V gene TRBV19 combines with J gene TRBJ2-1, with D tentatively TRBD1 (6 bases). In germline, CDR1 is LNHDA, CDR2 SQIVND (reference sequence). This CDR3 is built from 16 residues. With 3 bases removed from V and 9 bases from J, the gap between germline ends came to 21 bases. The CDR3 nucleotides are TGTGCCAGTAGTATCTCGGCACAGGGTTGGGGTAGTGAGCAGTTCTTC. This translates into CASSISAQGWGSEQFF.

This clone was counted only a few times. The rearrangement joins TRBV9 to TRBJ2-2; 8 bases are shared with TRBD2. The V and J ends lost 2 bases and 6 bases, in that order; junction bases with no gene match: 9. The germline V gene has CDR1 SGDLS and CDR2 YYNGEE. The CDR3 is 16 amino acids. CDR3: CASSVETASGPGELFF. The CDR3 DNA reads TGTGCCAGCAGCGTCGAGACGGCTAGCGGGCCCGGGGAGCTGTTTTTT.

V and J are TRBV28 and TRBJ2-7; possible D gene TRBD2, 7 bases. Trimming cost V 6 bases and J 2 bases, with 20 bases left between them. Germline-derived CDR1 and CDR2 are MDHEN and SYDVKM. The CDR3 is 16 residues long. DNA of the CDR3: TGTGCCAGCAGCCTAGGGGGGGGAGATCCGGCCTACGAGCAGTACTTC. Its translation: CASSLGGGDPAYEQYF.

The chain carries TRBV4-1 and TRBJ1-3; D may be TRBD1 (5 bases). The ends were cut back, 4 bases at V and 3 bases at J, with 13 bases in the middle. This CDR3 comprises 15 residues. Germline V gene sequence: CDR1 MGHRA, CDR2 YSYEKL. The CDR3 protein is CASSPRPTDGNTIYF. The CDR3 nucleotides read TGCGCCAGCAGCCCGCGCCCGACAGATGGAAACACCATATATTTT.